These 9 T cell receptor beta chains share one sample of origin, sequenced in a study of blood T cell repertoires in COVID-19. Some clones are missing from TCRdb's copy, which holds only in-frame ones; the method was immunoSEQ multiplex PCR. The sample yields about 130,000 clones, around nine tenths seen once. The source material was peripheral blood. These TCRs come from a man aged 55 to 70 with COVID-19, enrolled during active disease.

The CDR3 here is CASSPGTGGDGYTF. DNA of the CDR3: TGCGCCAGCAGCCCAGGGACAGGGGGCGATGGCTACACCTTC. The chain has TRBV5-1 and TRBJ1-2, with 12 bases identical to TRBD1. The length of the CDR3 is 14 residues. Germline V gene sequence: CDR1 SGHRS, CDR2 YFSETQ. Unmatched junction bases numbered 4, after V lost 4 bases and J lost 6 bases.

J is TRBJ1-1 and V is TRBV19; the D is unclear. Germline CDR1 reads LNHDA; CDR2 reads SQIVND (reference sequence). The CDR3 consists of 12 residues. With 11 bases removed from V and 3 bases from J, the gap between germline ends came to 13 bases. In DNA form, the CDR3 reads TGTGCCTGCAGCCCGGGGTACACTGAAGCTTTCTTT. Amino acid sequence: CACSPGYTEAFF. Full variable domain (rest looked up from reference TRBV19 and TRBJ1-1): DGGITQSPKYLFRKEGQNVTLSCEQNLNHDAMYWYRQDPGQGLRLIYYSQIVNDFQKGDIAEGYSVSREKKESFPLTVTSAQKNPTAFYLCACSPGYTEAFFGQGTRLTVV.

The gene calls are TRBV15 and TRBJ1-3, with D possibly TRBD1 on 5 matching bases. Trimming shortened V by 0 bases and J by 0 bases, and 6 bases separated the two germline ends. The CDR3 length is 15 residues. Germline V gene data show CDR1 as LNHNV and CDR2 as YYDKDF (reference sequence). The CDR3: CATSRDQGSGNTIYF. The CDR3 DNA reads as TGTGCCACCAGCAGAGATCAGGGCTCTGGAAACACCATATATTTT.

The rearrangement uses TRBV7-9 and TRBJ1-1; D gene ambiguous. Germline CDR1 reads SEHNR; CDR2 reads FQNEAQ (reference sequence). V was cut by 4 bases and J by 0 bases, with 12 bases left in between. The CDR3 has 15 amino acids. The CDR3 coding sequence is TGTGCCAGCAGCTCTTATATAGATCTGAACACTGAAGCTTTCTTT. Translation gives CASSSYIDLNTEAFF.

The V gene is TRBV7-9, the J gene TRBJ1-2, with D perhaps TRBD1 (5 bases). The CDR3 spans 14 residues. V lost 3 bases, J lost 5 bases, and 13 bases lay in between. CDR1 and CDR2 from the germline V gene are SEHNR and FQNEAQ (reference sequence). The CDR3 loop is CASSFSDSGYGYTF. The CDR3 nucleotides read TGTGCCAGCAGCTTTAGTGACAGCGGGTATGGCTACACCTTC.

The rearrangement uses TRBV15 and TRBJ1-1, with unresolved D. Per germline, CDR1 LNHNV and CDR2 YYDKDF (reference sequence). With 1 base removed from V and 3 bases from J, the gap between germline ends came to 9 bases. CDR3 length: 14 amino acids. The chain's CDR3 is CATSRVMGDTEAFF. CDR3 in DNA: TGTGCCACCAGCAGAGTAATGGGAGACACTGAAGCTTTCTTT. The entire variable domain, with the rest obtained from reference TRBV15 and TRBJ1-1, is as follows: DAMVIQNPRYQVTQFGKPVTLSCSQTLNHNVMYWYQQKSSQAPKLLFHYYDKDFNNEADTPDNFQSRRPNTSFCFLDIRSPGLGDTAMYLCATSRVMGDTEAFFGQGTRLTVV.

The rearrangement joins TRBV7-6 to TRBJ2-1; 9 positions agree with TRBD2. V gave up 2 bases and J gave up 3 bases; unmatched junction bases: 2. This CDR3 has 15 residues. CDR1 is SGHVS, CDR2 FNYEAQ, per germline. The CDR3 region is CASSLRLADYNEQFF. The CDR3 DNA is TGTGCCAGCAGCTTAAGACTAGCGGACTACAATGAGCAGTTCTTC.

The chain has TRBV5-4 and TRBJ2-1; D possibly corresponds to TRBD1 (6 bases). V was trimmed by 4 bases and J by 4 bases, leaving 15 bases between them. Germline-derived CDR1 and CDR2 are SGHNT and YYREEE (reference sequence). This CDR3 contains 15 residues. CDR3 sequence: CASSTSRGSYNEQFF. For the CDR3, the DNA is TGTGCCAGCAGCACCAGCAGGGGATCGTACAATGAGCAGTTCTTC.

The chain has TRBV24-1 and TRBJ2-1; the D gene is possibly TRBD1 (6 bases). Germline CDR1 KGHDR, CDR2 SFDVKD. The CDR3 consists of 14 residues. V lost 7 bases and J lost 0, with 9 bases in between. The CDR3 region has the DNA TGTGCCACCAGAGGACAGAACTCCTACAATGAGCAGTTCTTC. As protein: CATRGQNSYNEQFF.